This T cell receptor beta chain was observed in a study of blood T cell repertoires in COVID-19. Background on the study: Spain, Italy and the United States supplied samples that represented acute and convalescent COVID-19. Sample material is recorded as cDNA or gDNA derived from T cells, B-cell-depleted T cells, or PBMCs.

Authors' methods: Amplification of reference gene primers provided the estimated nucleated cell counts. Using immunoSEQ multiplex PCR, the repertoire was profiled, and TCRdb retains in-frame clones only, with some absent. V, J and clone size are taken as reported in that table, and D and trimming were inferred from the DNA itself. This table holds over 45,000 clones, about three quarters found once. J lost 8 bases, V lost 4 bases, and 6 bases had no gene match. Germline values: CDR1 MRHNA, CDR2 SNTAGT. The CDR3 consists of 14 residues. The source material was peripheral blood. J is TRBJ2-1 and V is TRBV6-4; 9 bases map to TRBD1. This sequence was found in a human donor with active or convalescent COVID-19. The donor label of this sample is uncertain. Here the CDR3 DNA reads TGTGCCAGCAGTGGGGGACAGGGAGTCCATGAGCAGTTCTTC. It is translated as CASSGGQGVHEQFF.